This is a list of T cell receptor beta chains from one sample in a study of T cell responses to AZD1222 COVID-19 vaccine. Method: immunoSEQ multiplex PCR; TCRdb's copy keeps in-frame clones and lacks some. The repertoire holds over 100,000 clones, with just over 90% as singletons. The sample consisted of peripheral blood, taken on day 0 of AZD1222 vaccination. The receptors were sampled from an adult in good health. Each CDR3 is given with its conserved first and last residue. A D gene is named only where the DNA matches it firmly. Not every row has a clone size; where given, it reads once, few, many or a size class.

size	J	length	D	V	CDR3	DNA
.	TRBJ1-1	15	TRBD1	TRBV3-1/TRBV3-2	CASSLRTGRSTEAFF	TGTGCCAGCAGCCTGAGGACAGGGAGGAGCACTGAAGCTTTCTTT
.	TRBJ1-2	15	TRBD1	TRBV11-2	CASSLGQGAPYGYTF	TGTGCCAGCAGCTTAGGACAGGGGGCCCCTTATGGCTACACCTTC
.	TRBJ2-3	16	TRBD1	TRBV27	CASSLDGTGGPDTQYF	TGTGCCAGCAGTTTAGACGGGACAGGGGGCCCAGATACGCAGTATTTT
.	TRBJ2-7	15	.	TRBV15	CATSSPGQREYEQYF	TGTGCCACCAGCAGCCCGGGACAGCGGGAGTACGAGCAGTACTTC
.	TRBJ2-1	13	TRBD1	TRBV19	CASSRLQGTEQFF	TGTGCCAGTAGCAGACTACAGGGGACTGAGCAGTTCTTC
few	TRBJ1-1	14	.	TRBV6-1	CASSEPGRGNEAFF	TGTGCCAGCAGTGAACCAGGCAGGGGAAATGAAGCTTTCTTT
once	TRBJ1-2	14	.	TRBV5-1	CASSLSGGSYGYTF	TGCGCCAGCAGCTTGAGTGGGGGTTCCTATGGCTACACCTTC
.	TRBJ2-5	17	TRBD2	TRBV9	CASSVSPNGGVSGTQYF	TGTGCCAGCAGCGTGTCCCCGAACGGGGGGGTGTCAGGGACCCAGTACTTC
.	TRBJ1-2	16	TRBD1	TRBV19	CASSIVRTGPNYGYTF	TGTGCCAGTAGTATAGTCCGGACAGGACCCAACTATGGCTACACCTTC
.	TRBJ2-1	14	.	TRBV13	CASSPPGAYNEQFF	TGTGCCAGCAGCCCCCCAGGGGCCTACAATGAGCAGTTCTTC
.	TRBJ1-2	14	.	TRBV2	CASSESRRTDGYTF	TGTGCCAGCAGTGAATCGAGAAGGACGGACGGCTACACCTTC
.	TRBJ1-5	13	.	TRBV6-1	CASSEAPNQPQHF	TGTGCCAGCAGTGAAGCACCAAATCAGCCCCAGCATTTT
.	TRBJ2-2	12	.	TRBV12-3/TRBV12-4	CASTQGGRELFF	TGTGCCAGCACCCAGGGTGGCCGGGAGCTGTTTTTT
.	TRBJ2-7	15	.	TRBV6-6	CASSSRQGGSYEQYF	TGTGCCAGCAGTTCGCGCCAGGGTGGTTCCTACGAGCAGTACTTC
.	TRBJ2-2	15	.	TRBV5-1	CASSLTVLNTGELFF	TGCGCCAGCAGCTTGACGGTACTGAACACCGGGGAGCTGTTTTTT
.	TRBJ1-2	13	.	TRBV18	CASSPKGWEGYTF	TGTGCCAGCTCACCCAAAGGGTGGGAAGGCTACACCTTC
.	TRBJ2-5	14	.	TRBV6-2/TRBV6-3	CASSYLGSRETQYF	TGTGCCAGCAGTTACCTGGGGTCGAGGGAGACCCAGTACTTC
.	TRBJ2-7	15	.	TRBV9	CASSPQRRDTYEQYF	TGTGCCAGCAGCCCCCAAAGGAGGGACACCTACGAGCAGTACTTC
.	TRBJ1-1	15	.	TRBV5-4	CASSYAKTLNTEAFF	TGTGCCAGCAGCTACGCGAAGACATTGAACACTGAAGCTTTCTTT